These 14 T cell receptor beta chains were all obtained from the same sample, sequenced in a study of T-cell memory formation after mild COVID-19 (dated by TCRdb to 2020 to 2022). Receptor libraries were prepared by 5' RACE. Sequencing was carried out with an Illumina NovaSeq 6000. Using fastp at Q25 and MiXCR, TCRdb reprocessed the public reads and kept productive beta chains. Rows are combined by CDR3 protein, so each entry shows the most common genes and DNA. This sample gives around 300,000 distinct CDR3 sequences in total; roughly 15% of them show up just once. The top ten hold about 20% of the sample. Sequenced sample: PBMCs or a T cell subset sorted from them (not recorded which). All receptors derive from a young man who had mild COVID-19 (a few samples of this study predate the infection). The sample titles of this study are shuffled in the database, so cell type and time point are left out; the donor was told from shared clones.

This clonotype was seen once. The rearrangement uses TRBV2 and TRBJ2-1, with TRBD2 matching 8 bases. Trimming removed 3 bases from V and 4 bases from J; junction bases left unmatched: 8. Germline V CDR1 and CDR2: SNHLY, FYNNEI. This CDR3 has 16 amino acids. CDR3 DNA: TGTGCCAGCAGTGAGATGGAGCGGGGGCCTTACAATGAGCAGTTCTTC. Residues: CASSEMERGPYNEQFF.

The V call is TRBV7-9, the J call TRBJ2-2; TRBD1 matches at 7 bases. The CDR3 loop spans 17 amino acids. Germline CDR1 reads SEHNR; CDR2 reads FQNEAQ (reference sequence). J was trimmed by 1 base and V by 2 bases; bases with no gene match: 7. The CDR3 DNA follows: TGTGCCAGCAGCTTATTTCCCCGGACAGGGAACACCGGGGAGCTGTTTTTT. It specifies CASSLFPRTGNTGELFF. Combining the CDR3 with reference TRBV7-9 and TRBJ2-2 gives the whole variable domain DTGVSQNPRHKITKRGQNVTFRCDPISEHNRLYWYRQTLGQGPEFLTYFQNEAQLEKSRLLSDRFSAERPKGSFSTLEIQRTEQGDSAMYLCASSLFPRTGNTGELFFGEGSRLTVL.

The CDR3 spells CASSLAGRGSYEQYF. The CDR3 DNA follows: TGTGCCAGCAGCTTGGCCGGGAGAGGGTCCTACGAGCAGTACTTC. The chain has TRBV5-6 and TRBJ2-7, with D possibly being TRBD2 (6 bases). Germline CDR1 and CDR2: SGHDT and YYEEEE. Trimming shortened V by 0 bases and J by 1 base, and 11 bases separated the two germline ends. The CDR3 is made up of 15 amino acids.

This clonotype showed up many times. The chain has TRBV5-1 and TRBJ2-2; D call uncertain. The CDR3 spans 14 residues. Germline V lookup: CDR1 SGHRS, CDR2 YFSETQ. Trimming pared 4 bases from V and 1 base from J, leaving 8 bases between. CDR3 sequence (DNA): TGCGCCAGCAGCCAGGACGGGAACACCGGGGAGCTGTTTTTT. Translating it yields CASSQDGNTGELFF.

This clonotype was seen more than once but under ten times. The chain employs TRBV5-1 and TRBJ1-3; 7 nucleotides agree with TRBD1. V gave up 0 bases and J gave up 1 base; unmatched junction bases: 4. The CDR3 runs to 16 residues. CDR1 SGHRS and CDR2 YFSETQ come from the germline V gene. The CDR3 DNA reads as TGCGCCAGCAGCTTGGGGGCGACAGGGTCTGGAAACACCATATATTTT. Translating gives CASSLGATGSGNTIYF.

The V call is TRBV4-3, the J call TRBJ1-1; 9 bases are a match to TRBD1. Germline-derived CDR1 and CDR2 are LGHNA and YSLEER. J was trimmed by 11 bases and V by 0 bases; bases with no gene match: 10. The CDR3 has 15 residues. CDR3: CASSQDRGTGRLAFF. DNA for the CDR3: TGCGCCAGCAGCCAAGATCGTGGGACAGGGAGGTTGGCTTTCTTT.

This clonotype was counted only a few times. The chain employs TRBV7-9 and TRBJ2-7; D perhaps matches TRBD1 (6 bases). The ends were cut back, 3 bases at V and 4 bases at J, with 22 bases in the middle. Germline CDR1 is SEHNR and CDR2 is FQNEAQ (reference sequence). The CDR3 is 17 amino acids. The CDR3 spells CASSFDETGTRGYEQYF. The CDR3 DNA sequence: TGTGCCAGCAGCTTCGACGAAACCGGGACACGCGGATACGAGCAGTACTTC.

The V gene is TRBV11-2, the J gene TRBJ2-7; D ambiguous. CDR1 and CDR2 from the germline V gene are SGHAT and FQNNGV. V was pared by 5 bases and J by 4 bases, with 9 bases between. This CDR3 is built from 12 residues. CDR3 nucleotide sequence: TGTGCCAGCAGCACCGGTCAGTACGAGCAGTACGTC. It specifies CASSTGQYEQYV.

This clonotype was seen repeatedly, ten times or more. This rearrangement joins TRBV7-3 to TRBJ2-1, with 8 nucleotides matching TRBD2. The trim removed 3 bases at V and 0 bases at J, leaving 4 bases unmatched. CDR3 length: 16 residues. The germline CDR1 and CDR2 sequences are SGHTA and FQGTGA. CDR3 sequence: CASSFLSGASYNEQFF. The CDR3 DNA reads TGTGCCAGCAGCTTCCTTAGCGGGGCCTCCTACAATGAGCAGTTCTTC.

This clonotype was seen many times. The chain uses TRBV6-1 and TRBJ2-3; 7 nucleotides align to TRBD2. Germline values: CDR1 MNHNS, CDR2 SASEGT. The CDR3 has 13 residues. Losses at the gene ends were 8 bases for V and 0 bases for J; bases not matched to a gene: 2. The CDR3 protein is CASGLVSTDTQYF. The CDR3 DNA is TGTGCCAGCGGACTAGTTAGCACAGATACGCAGTATTTT.

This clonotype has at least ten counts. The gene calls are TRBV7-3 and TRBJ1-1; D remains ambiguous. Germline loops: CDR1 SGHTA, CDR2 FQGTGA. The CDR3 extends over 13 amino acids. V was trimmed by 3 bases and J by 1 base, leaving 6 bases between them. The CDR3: CASSFAANTEAFF. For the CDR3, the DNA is TGTGCCAGCAGCTTCGCAGCGAACACTGAAGCTTTCTTT.

The CDR3, as DNA: TGTGCCAGCAGCCGTAGGACTCCTTGGCAGCCCCAGCATTTT. Encoded protein: CASSRRTPWQPQHF. The J gene is TRBJ1-5, the V gene TRBV12-3 or TRBV12-4; no reliable D call. The CDR3 is 14 amino acids. The V gene lost 6 bases and the J gene lost 7 bases, with 16 bases spanning the gap.

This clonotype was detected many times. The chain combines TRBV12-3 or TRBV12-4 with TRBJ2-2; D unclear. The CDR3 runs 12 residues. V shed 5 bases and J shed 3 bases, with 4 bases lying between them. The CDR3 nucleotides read TGTGCCAGCAGTCGAGACACCGGGGAGCTGTTTTTT. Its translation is CASSRDTGELFF.

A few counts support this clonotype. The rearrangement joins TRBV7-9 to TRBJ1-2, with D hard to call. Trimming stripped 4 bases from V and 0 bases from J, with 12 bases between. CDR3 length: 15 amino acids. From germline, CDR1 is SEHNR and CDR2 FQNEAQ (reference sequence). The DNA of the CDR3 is TGTGCCAGCAGCTCAGCCCAGTCAGCTAACTATGGCTACACCTTC. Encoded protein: CASSSAQSANYGYTF.